This is a list of T cell receptor beta chains from one sample in a study of T cell responses to AZD1222 COVID-19 vaccine. Profiling relied on immunoSEQ multiplex PCR, and the TCRdb table lists in-frame clones only, not all of them. The sample includes approximately 180,000 clones, over 85% of them seen just once. Source: peripheral blood, taken on day 0 of AZD1222 vaccination. The receptors originated from an adult in good health. The CDR3 runs from the conserved cysteine through the conserved F or W. The order of the fields is J gene, V gene, D gene, clone size, CDR3 DNA, CDR3 protein. The D gene is left open where the match is weak. Size is omitted from some rows. Given values are once, few, many or a class for expanded clones.

TRBJ2-5,TRBV3-1/TRBV3-2,.,.,TGTGCCAGCAGCCAAGAGTGGCAGGGTGGGACCCAGTACTTC,CASSQEWQGGTQYF
TRBJ2-3,TRBV11-2,TRBD2,.,TGTGCCAGCAGCTCCGCTAGCGGGAGGACCACAGATACGCAGTATTTT,CASSSASGRTTDTQYF
TRBJ2-2,TRBV5-1,.,.,TGCGCCAGCAGCTTCGGGACGTGGAGCGGGGAGCTGTTTTTT,CASSFGTWSGELFF
TRBJ1-5,TRBV6-2/TRBV6-3,.,once,TGTGCCAGCAGTTATGTCCCCTCCATGGGGCTAAGCAATCAGCCCCAGCATTTT,CASSYVPSMGLSNQPQHF
TRBJ2-5,TRBV11-1,TRBD1,.,TGTGCCAGCAGCCACGGGACAGTTCAAGAGACCCAGTACTTC,CASSHGTVQETQYF
TRBJ2-1,TRBV14,TRBD1,.,TGTGCCAGCAGCCCGTTCTCCCCCGGGACAGGCAGCGAGCAGTTCTTC,CASSPFSPGTGSEQFF
TRBJ1-5,TRBV27,.,.,TGTGCCAGCAGTTTATCGTTCAGGGGTCGGTGGGATCAGCCCCAGCATTTT,CASSLSFRGRWDQPQHF
TRBJ2-1,TRBV12-5,TRBD2,.,TGTGCTAGTGGTTTGGTTCAAGCGGGGTTCTCCTACAATGAGCAGTTCTTC,CASGLVQAGFSYNEQFF
TRBJ1-1,TRBV6-5,.,.,TGTGCCAGCCGATGGGTAAACACTGAAGCTTTCTTT,CASRWVNTEAFF
TRBJ2-5,TRBV3-1/TRBV3-2,.,.,TGTGCCAGCAGCCAAAACGAAGGCCGGGAGACCCAGTACTTC,CASSQNEGRETQYF